This T cell receptor beta chain was found in a study of cytomegalovirus exposure and HLA in healthy donors (dated by TCRdb to the late 2010s). With respect to the entire study: In an earlier analysis of roughly 590 of the donors, under 300 Gb of sequence data and 90 million to 130 million unique TCR beta sequences from some 170 million T cells were reported. To decide whether each TCR beta V gene segment behaved as functional or pseudogenic, an earlier analysis of fewer than 750 of the donors relied on high-throughput TCR beta sequencing. In the later analysis, no new phenotypic data were used to find candidate immune exposures; instead, reliance was placed on TCR beta sequences and their occurrence across donors. On average, around 240,000 unique TCR beta nucleotide sequences were sequenced per donor among 398 genotyped donors of the cohort, with roughly a sixth of those sequences being non-productive. Four to six DR-DQ haplotypes were handled as single units for association and clustering, since linkage in the cohort was strong. A later genetic analysis took genome-wide SNP genotypes for about three fifths of the roughly 700 donors and used that subset as a discovery cohort. Of the 350 to 450 genotyped donors, 80% to 90% were placed in the genetic ancestry cluster associated with self-reported Caucasian donors. Donor age, sex, ethnicity and CMV serostatus were collected together with the repertoire data. An early release covering approximately 600 HLA-typed donors comprised approximately 290 gigabases of sequencing data and around 80 million unique TCR sequences. To study patterns of TCR occurrence, a later analysis re-analyzed previously published TCR beta repertoires from around 670 donors and added high-resolution HLA genotyping. Every repertoire in the discovery cohort had been generated on one and the same sequencing platform. The aim of the study was to test whether cataloging public T cell receptors could identify signatures of past pathogen exposure. The number of donors typed differed by locus, with about 629-630 for A, B, C, DRB1 and DQB1, over 500 for DQA1, approximately 570 for DPA1, and some 450 for DPB1. To predict cytomegalovirus infection status, the study brought together high-throughput TCR immunosequencing, statistical association of individual TCRs with disease status, and machine learning. Both class I and class II loci were covered by HLA typing, at four-digit resolution. Along with the approximately 600-subject first cohort, a separate validation cohort of roughly 110 different subjects was used. The T cell repertoires of 666 subjects were profiled by immunosequencing and related to cytomegalovirus serostatus. General study outcomes and caveats: Because some donors lacked HLA typing at each locus, the association tests relied only on the typed subset. The 87-base-pair reads could not distinguish some IMGT-functional V segments, including TRBV6-2 and TRBV6-3, so those segments were excluded. Compared with equally common non-associated chains, HLA-associated TCR beta chains in a later analysis were more clonally expanded and had lower generation probabilities. A later analysis found that most CMV-associated TCR beta chains appeared HLA-restricted, with HLA associations seemingly driven largely by CMV exposure. Linkage disequilibrium might explain the correlated functional status among segregating V segments, but an unknown experimental factor could not be ruled out. In a later genetic analysis, a missense DCLRE1C variant was associated with V-gene and J-gene trimming of TCR beta chains, and the association was replicated in an independent cohort. The study listed 150 to 200 TCR beta chains as associated with cytomegalovirus. The earlier analysis of approximately 590 of the donors excluded roughly 16 rarely observed V segments, including chromosome 9 orphons, because counts were too low. An earlier analysis of around 540 of the donors showed that most TCR beta V segments appeared in productive rearrangements either about 90% or about 30% of the time, which broadly matched IMGT annotations. In vitro tests confirmed that a few of the cytomegalovirus-associated TCR beta chains recognize cytomegalovirus antigens. Cytomegalovirus status was reported to be diagnosed by the classifier with high specificity and sensitivity in both the original and validation cohorts. A further reported finding was that TCR beta sequences accurately predicted the HLA-A and HLA-B alleles for most subjects in the first cohort. In a later analysis, several top co-occurrence clusters were reported to appear linked to parvovirus B19, influenza, CMV and Epstein-Barr virus. A cluster of highly shared sequence variants was judged likely to represent a technical artifact of the sequencing pipeline. Compared with the approximately 720-donor mean, donors in an Asian-associated ancestry cluster had fewer N-insertions in productive TCRs, according to a later genetic analysis. Most TCR sequences were observed very rarely across donors, whereas some public TCRs were present in many individuals. Presence/absence analyses assumed roughly uniform sequencing depth across donors, an assumption that may not hold. Strong co-occurrence of HLA alleles, especially DR and DQ, made assigning TCR associations to individual alleles difficult. At a false discovery rate of 0.05, a later analysis linked under 20,000 TCR beta sequences to specific HLA alleles. The authors suggested that the approach could potentially be extended to other disease states and immunological phenotypes. For the cohort, immune exposure information was limited to CMV serostatus. According to a later analysis, TCR association rates differed among HLA loci, with DRB1 alleles showing the most associated TCRs and HLA-C alleles showing the fewest. The cohort was sequenced for TCR beta chains only, and without alpha or paired-chain data the features that could be detected were limited.

The cohort consisted of some 670 healthy bone marrow donors. At the time of sampling, every cohort member was nominally healthy, though immune exposures that went unrecorded were likely present. The donor tested CMV seronegative and was one of the 352 seronegative cohort members. Every donor gave a peripheral blood sample, and the peripheral blood mononuclear cells from that sample were used for TCR beta sequencing. The Qiagen DNeasy Blood Extraction Kit was used to extract genomic DNA from the blood cell samples. The library was prepared using the immunoSEQ multiplex PCR assay. For the multiplex PCR, a mixture combining 60 forward primers for TCR Vbeta segments and 13 reverse primers for TCR Jbeta segments was used. Amplification of the CDR3 region of rearranged TCR beta genes was performed with a multiplex PCR assay on genomic DNA. The Illumina HiSeq System was used to sequence the amplified TCR beta libraries as 87-base-pair reads. The study's own analysis went as follows. Across the 670 or so repertoires, a later analysis counted some 80 million unique TCR beta chains, roughly 11 million of which were shared by at least two donors. Raw reads were error-corrected and collapsed into unique sequences by a nearest-neighbor algorithm in which closely related sequences were merged to remove PCR and sequencing errors. Alignment of CDR3 sequences to IMGT reference sequences was used to assign V, D and J gene segments. Each retained sequence needed at least a six-nucleotide match to both a V gene segment and a J gene segment. A rearrangement counted as productive if the CDR3 had no stop codons and remained in frame with V and J, and every other rearrangement counted as non-productive. Following IMGT convention, CDR3 was defined as the stretch from the second conserved V-encoded cysteine to the conserved J-encoded phenylalanine. The earlier analysis of about 500 of the donors excluded sequences that lacked an unambiguous match to a single V gene segment. An earlier analysis of 500 to 700 of the donors classified V segments as functional when productive rearrangements were above 56.7% and as segregating when the standard deviation between donors was above 5%. A statistical classification framework was built for diagnosing cytomegalovirus status from the catalog of TCR beta chain sequences. V and J gene assignment, in a later analysis, came from comparing TCR nucleotide sequences with IMGT/GENE-DB human TR gene sequences. In a later analysis, CDR3 sequences and most-parsimonious VDJ recombination scenarios were assigned using the TCRdist pipeline. In a later analysis, each TCR beta chain was defined by its CDR3 amino acid sequence together with its V-gene family, and reads without a unique V-gene family were excluded. To address suspected cross-contamination and a sequencing artifact, a later analysis removed around 590 highly shared, low-generation-probability nucleotide sequences. In a later analysis, a clonal expansion index for each public chain was calculated from normalized within-repertoire ranks of inferred template counts. A later analysis computed generation probabilities with a VDJ recombination model fitted to out-of-frame rearrangements, and checked the results against IGoR. Hypergeometric tests were used in a later analysis to score TCR-TCR, TCR-HLA and TCR-CMV co-occurrence, with a repertoire-size bias correction applied to the TCR pairs. A later analysis estimated false discovery rates by permuting HLA or CMV assignments 20 times. In a later analysis, co-occurring TCRs were grouped using DBSCAN, with TCRdist sequence similarity added in when clustering inside HLA-allele-positive subsets. Repertoires with fewer than 30,000 or more than 120,000 public chains were left out of co-occurrence clustering, as were five repertoires with anomalous nucleotide sharing. Not all clones reach the TCRdb copy of this immuneACCESS table, which keeps in-frame sequences only. Checked studies attribute under half of the gap to unresolved V genes and leave the rest unexplained. Clone size and the V and J calls come from that table; the DNA yielded D and trimming. Present in this sample are about 160,000 clones, roughly 80% of which were seen just once. About 4.4% of the sample is in the top ten clones.

Comments on this clone: Its antigen has not been determined. The record has no base qualities; no much larger clone is one base away.

V loses 0 bases of germline sequence and J loses 5 bases, and the interval between the two ends is 8 bases. Sequences LNHDA (CDR1) and SQIVND (CDR2) are obtained from the germline V gene (reference sequence). From its cysteine to its phenylalanine, the CDR3 spans 14 amino acids. Left in the record is the CDR3 DNA by itself, 42 bases read in frame from the first base. The chain is made from TRBV19 and TRBJ1-5; the D gene cannot be resolved reliably. Sequencing input: PBMCs. The clonotype comes from a man aged 40-55 years in good health and CMV-seronegative. The CDR3 region has the sequence CASSIDQRDQPQHF. The nucleotide sequence reads as follows: TGTGCCAGTAGTATAGATCAACGAGATCAGCCCCAGCATTTT.